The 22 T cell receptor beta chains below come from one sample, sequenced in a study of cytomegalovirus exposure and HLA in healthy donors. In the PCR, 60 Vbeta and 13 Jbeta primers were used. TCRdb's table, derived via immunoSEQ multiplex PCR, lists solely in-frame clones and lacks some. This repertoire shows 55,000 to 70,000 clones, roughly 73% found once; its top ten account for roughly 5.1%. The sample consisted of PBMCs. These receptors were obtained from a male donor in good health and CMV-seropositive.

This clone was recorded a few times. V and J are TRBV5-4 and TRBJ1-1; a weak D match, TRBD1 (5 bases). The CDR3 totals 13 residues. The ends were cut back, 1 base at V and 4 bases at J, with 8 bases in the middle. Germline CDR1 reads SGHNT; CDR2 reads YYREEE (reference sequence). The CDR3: CASSLFGGTEAFF. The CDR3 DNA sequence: TGTGCCAGCAGCTTGTTCGGGGGCACTGAAGCTTTCTTT.

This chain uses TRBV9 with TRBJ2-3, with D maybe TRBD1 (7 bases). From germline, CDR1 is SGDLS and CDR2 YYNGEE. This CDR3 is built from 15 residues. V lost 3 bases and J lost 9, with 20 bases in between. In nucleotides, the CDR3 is TGTGCCAGCAGCGAGGGGGCGACGGGGGATGGCACGCAGTATTTT. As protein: CASSEGATGDGTQYF.

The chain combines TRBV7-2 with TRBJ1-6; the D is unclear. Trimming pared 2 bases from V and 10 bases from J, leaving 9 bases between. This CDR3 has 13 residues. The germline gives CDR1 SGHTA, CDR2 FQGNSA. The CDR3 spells CASSLPPQSPLHF. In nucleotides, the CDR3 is TGTGCCAGCAGCTTACCCCCCCAATCACCCCTCCACTTT. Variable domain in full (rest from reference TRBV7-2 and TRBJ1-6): GAGVSQSPSNKVTEKGKDVELRCDPISGHTALYWYRQSLGQGLEFLIYFQGNSAPDKSGLPSDRFSAERTGGSVSTLTIQRTQQEDSAVYLCASSLPPQSPLHFGNGTRLTVT.

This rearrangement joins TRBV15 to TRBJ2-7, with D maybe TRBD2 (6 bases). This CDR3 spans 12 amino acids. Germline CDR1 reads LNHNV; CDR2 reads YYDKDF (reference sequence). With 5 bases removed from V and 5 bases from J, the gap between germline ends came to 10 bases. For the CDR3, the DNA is TGTGCCACCAGCCCCGGGAGCAACGAGCAGTACTTC. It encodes CATSPGSNEQYF.

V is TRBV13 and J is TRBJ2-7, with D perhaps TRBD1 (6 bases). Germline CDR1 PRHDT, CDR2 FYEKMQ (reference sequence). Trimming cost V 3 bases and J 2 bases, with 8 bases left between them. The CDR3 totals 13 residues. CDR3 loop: CASSFGQPYEQYF. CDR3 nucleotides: TGTGCCAGCAGCTTCGGACAGCCCTACGAGCAGTACTTC. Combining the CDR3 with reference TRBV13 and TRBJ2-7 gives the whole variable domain AAGVIQSPRHLIKEKRETATLKCYPIPRHDTVYWYQQGPGQDPQFLISFYEKMQSDKGSIPDRFSAQQFSDYHSELNMSSLELGDSALYFCASSFGQPYEQYFGPGTRLTVT.

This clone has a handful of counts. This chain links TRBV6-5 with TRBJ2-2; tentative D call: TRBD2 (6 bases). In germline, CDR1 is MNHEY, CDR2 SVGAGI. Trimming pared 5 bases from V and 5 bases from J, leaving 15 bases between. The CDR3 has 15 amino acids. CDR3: CASSAGITGTGELFF. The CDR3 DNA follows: TGTGCCAGCAGTGCGGGGATTACGGGGACCGGGGAGCTGTTTTTT.

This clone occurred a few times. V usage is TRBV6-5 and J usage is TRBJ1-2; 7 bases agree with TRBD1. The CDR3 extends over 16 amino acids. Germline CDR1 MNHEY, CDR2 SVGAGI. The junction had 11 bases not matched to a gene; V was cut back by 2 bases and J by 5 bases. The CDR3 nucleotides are TGTGCCAGCAGTTACGTAAGGGCAGGGGGAGTTTATGGCTACACCTTC. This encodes CASSYVRAGGVYGYTF.

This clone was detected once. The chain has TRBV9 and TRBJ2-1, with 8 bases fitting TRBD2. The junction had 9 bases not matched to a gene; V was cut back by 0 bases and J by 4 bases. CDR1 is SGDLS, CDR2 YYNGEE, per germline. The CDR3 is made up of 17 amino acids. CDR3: CASSVEAPAGEYNEQFF. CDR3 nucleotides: TGTGCCAGCAGCGTAGAGGCCCCAGCGGGGGAATACAATGAGCAGTTCTTC.

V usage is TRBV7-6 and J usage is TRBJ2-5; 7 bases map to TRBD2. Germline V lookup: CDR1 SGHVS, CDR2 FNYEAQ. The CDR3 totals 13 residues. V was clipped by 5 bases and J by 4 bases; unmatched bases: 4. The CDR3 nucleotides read TGTGCCAGCAGCCCCTCGGGGGGAGAGACCCAGTACTTC. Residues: CASSPSGGETQYF.

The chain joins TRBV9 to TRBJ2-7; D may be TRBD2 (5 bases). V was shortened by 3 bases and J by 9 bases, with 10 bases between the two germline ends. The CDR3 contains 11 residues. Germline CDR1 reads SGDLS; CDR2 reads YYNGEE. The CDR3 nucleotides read TGTGCCAGCAGCGGAGGGATGTTGCAGTACTTC. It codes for CASSGGMLQYF.

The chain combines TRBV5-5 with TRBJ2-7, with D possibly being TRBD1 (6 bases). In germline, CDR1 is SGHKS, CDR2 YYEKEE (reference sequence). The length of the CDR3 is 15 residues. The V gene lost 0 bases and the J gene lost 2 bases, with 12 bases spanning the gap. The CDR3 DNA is TGTGCCAGCAGCTTGGGACCAGGGGCCCCCTACGAGCAGTACTTC. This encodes CASSLGPGAPYEQYF.

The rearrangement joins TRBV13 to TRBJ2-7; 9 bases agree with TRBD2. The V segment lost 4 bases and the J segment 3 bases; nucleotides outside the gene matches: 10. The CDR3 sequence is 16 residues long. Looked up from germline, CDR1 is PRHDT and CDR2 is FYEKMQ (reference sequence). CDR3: CASSSPLAGNVYEQYF. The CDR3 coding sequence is TGTGCCAGCAGCTCACCACTAGCGGGCAATGTCTACGAGCAGTACTTC.

The CDR3 DNA is TGTGCCAGCAGTTCTGGCCCTTTCACTGAAGCTTTCTTT. Its protein product is CASSSGPFTEAFF. The chain employs TRBV6-6 and TRBJ1-1; D gene unclear. Germline V gene sequence: CDR1 MNHNY, CDR2 SVGAGI (reference sequence). With 4 bases removed from V and 4 bases from J, the gap between germline ends came to 10 bases. CDR3 length: 13 amino acids.

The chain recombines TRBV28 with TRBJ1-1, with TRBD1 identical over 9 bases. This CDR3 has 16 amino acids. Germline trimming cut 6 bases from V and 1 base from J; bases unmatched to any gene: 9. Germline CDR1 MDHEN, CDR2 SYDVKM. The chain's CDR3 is CASRKSPGQGNTEAFF. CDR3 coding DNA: TGTGCCAGCAGAAAATCGCCGGGACAGGGGAACACTGAAGCTTTCTTT.

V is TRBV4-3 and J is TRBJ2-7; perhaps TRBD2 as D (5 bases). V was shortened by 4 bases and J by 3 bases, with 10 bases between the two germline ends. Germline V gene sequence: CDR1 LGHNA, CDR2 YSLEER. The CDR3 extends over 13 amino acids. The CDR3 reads CASSPGRDYEQYF. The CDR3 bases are TGCGCCAGCAGCCCAGGTCGGGACTACGAGCAGTACTTC.

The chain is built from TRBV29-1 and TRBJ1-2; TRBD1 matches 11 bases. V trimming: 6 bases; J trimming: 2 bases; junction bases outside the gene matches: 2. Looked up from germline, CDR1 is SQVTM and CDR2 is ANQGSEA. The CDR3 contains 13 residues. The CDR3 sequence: CSVDRGRNYGYTF. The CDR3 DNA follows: TGCAGCGTGGACAGGGGGCGGAACTATGGCTACACCTTC.

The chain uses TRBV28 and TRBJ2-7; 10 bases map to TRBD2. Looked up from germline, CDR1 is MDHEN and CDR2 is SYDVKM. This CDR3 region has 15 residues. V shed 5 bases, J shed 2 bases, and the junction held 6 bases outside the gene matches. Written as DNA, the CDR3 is TGTGCCAGCAGTACAGCCGGGACTAGCGCCTACGAGCAGTACTTC. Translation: CASSTAGTSAYEQYF.

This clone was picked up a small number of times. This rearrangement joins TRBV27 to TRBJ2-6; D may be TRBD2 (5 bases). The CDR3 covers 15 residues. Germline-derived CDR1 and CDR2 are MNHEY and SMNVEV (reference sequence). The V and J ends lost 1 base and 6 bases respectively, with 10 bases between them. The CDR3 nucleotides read TGTGCCAGCAGTTTATGGTTCCGGGAGGCCAACGTCCTGACTTTC. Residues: CASSLWFREANVLTF.

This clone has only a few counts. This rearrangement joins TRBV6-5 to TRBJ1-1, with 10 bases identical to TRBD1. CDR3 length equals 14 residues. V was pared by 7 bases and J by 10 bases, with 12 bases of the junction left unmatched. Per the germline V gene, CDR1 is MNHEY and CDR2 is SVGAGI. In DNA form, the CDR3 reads TGTGCCAGCACCCGGACAGGGGGATTACTCCCAGCTTTCTTT. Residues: CASTRTGGLLPAFF.

In nucleotides, the CDR3 is TGCGCCAGCAGCCTCGGGTCTAGCGGGGGCCAAGAGACCCAGTACTTC. Translated: CASSLGSSGGQETQYF. The V and J genes are TRBV5-1 and TRBJ2-5; 10 positions agree with TRBD2. The V gene end was trimmed by 4 bases and the J gene end by 1 base; junction bases not matched to a gene: 7. The CDR3 is 16 amino acids. Germline values: CDR1 SGHRS, CDR2 YFSETQ.

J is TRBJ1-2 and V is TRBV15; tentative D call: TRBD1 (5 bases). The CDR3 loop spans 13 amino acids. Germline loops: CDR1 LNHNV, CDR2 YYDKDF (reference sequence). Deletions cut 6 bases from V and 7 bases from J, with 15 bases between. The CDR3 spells CATSRSGMGGYTF. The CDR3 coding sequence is TGTGCCACCAGTAGATCAGGGATGGGTGGCTACACCTTC.

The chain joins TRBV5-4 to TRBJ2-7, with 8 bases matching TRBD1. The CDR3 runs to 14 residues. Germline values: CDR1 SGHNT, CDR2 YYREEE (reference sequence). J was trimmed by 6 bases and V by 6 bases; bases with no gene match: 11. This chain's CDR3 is CASTTGQAPIEQYF. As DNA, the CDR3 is TGTGCCAGCACCACGGGACAGGCCCCTATCGAGCAGTACTTC. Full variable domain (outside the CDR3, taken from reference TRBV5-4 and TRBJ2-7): ETGVTQSPTHLIKTRGQQVTLRCSSQSGHNTVSWYQQALGQGPQFIFQYYREEENGRGNFPPRFSGLQFPNYSSELNVNALELDDSALYLCASTTGQAPIEQYFGPGTRLTVT.